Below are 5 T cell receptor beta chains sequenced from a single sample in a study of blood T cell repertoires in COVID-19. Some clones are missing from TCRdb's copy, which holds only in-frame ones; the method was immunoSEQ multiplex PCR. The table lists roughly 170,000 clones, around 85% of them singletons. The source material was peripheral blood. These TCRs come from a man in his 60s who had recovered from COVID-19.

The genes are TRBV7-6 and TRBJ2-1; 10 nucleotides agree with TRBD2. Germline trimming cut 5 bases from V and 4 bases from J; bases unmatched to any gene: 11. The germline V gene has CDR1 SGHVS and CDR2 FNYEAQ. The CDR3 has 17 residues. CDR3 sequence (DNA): TGTGCCAGCAGCAAATTGACTAGCGGGCTTATTTACAATGAGCAGTTCTTC. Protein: CASSKLTSGLIYNEQFF.

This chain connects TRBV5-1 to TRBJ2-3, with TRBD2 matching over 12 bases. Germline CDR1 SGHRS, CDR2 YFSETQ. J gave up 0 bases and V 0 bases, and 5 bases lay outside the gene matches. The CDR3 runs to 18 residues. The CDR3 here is CASSLGLAGALSTDTQYF. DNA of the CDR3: TGCGCCAGCAGCTTGGGACTAGCGGGGGCGTTGAGCACAGATACGCAGTATTTT.

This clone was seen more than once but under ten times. This CDR3 reads CASSVAEGAISSPLHF. The CDR3 DNA reads TGTGCCAGCAGCGTAGCCGAGGGGGCAATAAGTTCACCCCTCCACTTT. The chain carries TRBV9 and TRBJ1-6, with TRBD1 matching over 7 bases. Per germline, CDR1 SGDLS and CDR2 YYNGEE. The CDR3 contains 16 residues. V trimming: 0 bases; J trimming: 9 bases; junction bases outside the gene matches: 9.

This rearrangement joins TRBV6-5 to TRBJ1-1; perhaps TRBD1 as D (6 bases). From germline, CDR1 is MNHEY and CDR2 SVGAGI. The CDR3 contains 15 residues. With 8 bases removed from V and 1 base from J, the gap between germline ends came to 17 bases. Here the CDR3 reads CASVANWGQNTEAFF. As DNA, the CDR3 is TGTGCCAGCGTCGCCAACTGGGGACAGAACACTGAAGCTTTCTTT.

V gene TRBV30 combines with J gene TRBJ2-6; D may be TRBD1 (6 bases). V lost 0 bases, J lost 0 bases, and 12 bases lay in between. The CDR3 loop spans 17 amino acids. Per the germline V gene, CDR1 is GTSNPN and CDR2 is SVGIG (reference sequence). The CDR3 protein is CAWSVQGLTSGANVLTF. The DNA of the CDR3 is TGTGCCTGGAGTGTACAGGGCCTTACCTCTGGGGCCAACGTCCTGACTTTC.